A selection of T cell receptor beta chains follows, all from one sample in a study of cytomegalovirus exposure and HLA in healthy donors. Here immunoSEQ multiplex PCR was the method, and the copy in TCRdb shows in-frame clones only, minus some. This repertoire includes roughly 77,000 clones. The sequencing input was PBMCs. Receptors were obtained from a female donor in good health and CMV-seropositive. CDR3s include the opening cysteine and the closing phenylalanine or tryptophan. D genes are given only for firm matches.

j_call d_call v_call cdr3_aa cdr3_nt
TRBJ2-6 - TRBV9 CASSVWQGLSGANVLTF TGTGCCAGCAGCGTGTGGCAGGGTTTATCTGGGGCCAACGTCCTGACTTTC
TRBJ2-1 - TRBV28 CASSFSRGAVDNEQFF TGTGCCAGCAGTTTCTCTCGGGGGGCTGTCGACAATGAGCAGTTCTTC
TRBJ2-7 TRBD1 TRBV11-3 CASSLNQGANYEQYF TGTGCCAGCAGCCTAAACCAGGGGGCCAACTACGAGCAGTACTTC
TRBJ2-4 TRBD1 TRBV9 CASSGQGARNIQYF TGTGCCAGCAGCGGGCAGGGGGCAAGAAACATTCAGTACTTC
TRBJ1-2 - TRBV14 CASSQAGVGYGYTF TGTGCCAGCAGCCAAGCAGGGGTCGGCTATGGCTACACCTTC
TRBJ1-1 - TRBV7-6 CASSLVGAGRTEAFF TGTGCCAGCAGCTTAGTTGGGGCAGGAAGGACTGAAGCTTTCTTT
TRBJ1-2 TRBD1 TRBV11-2 CASSSDRGSGYGYTF TGTGCCAGCAGCTCCGACAGGGGTTCGGGCTATGGCTACACCTTC
TRBJ1-5 - TRBV6-5 CASSYSQGPQHF TGTGCCAGCAGTTACTCTCAGGGGCCCCAGCATTTT
TRBJ1-2 - TRBV18 CASSAKQGSYTF TGTGCCAGCTCAGCCAAACAGGGTAGCTACACCTTC
TRBJ2-7 TRBD1 TRBV12-5 CASEKGGQYEQYF TGTGCTAGTGAGAAAGGGGGCCAATACGAGCAGTACTTC
TRBJ1-3 TRBD1 TRBV4-2 CASSRPGQNSGNTIYF TGTGCCAGCAGCCGGCCGGGACAGAACTCTGGAAACACCATATATTTT
TRBJ2-1 TRBD2 TRBV4-2 CASSQDRRTSGRVEQFF TGTGCCAGCAGCCAAGATCGCCGGACTAGCGGGAGGGTTGAGCAGTTCTTC
TRBJ1-2 - TRBV18 CASSSTDGRTEGGYTF TGTGCCAGCTCATCAACGGACGGCCGGACGGAGGGTGGCTACACCTTC
TRBJ2-4 - TRBV7-3 CASSLSPNLAKNIQYF TGTGCCAGCAGCTTATCGCCTAACCTAGCCAAAAACATTCAGTACTTC
TRBJ1-1 - TRBV12-5 CASGLVSMGDQNTEAFF TGTGCTAGTGGTTTGGTCTCAATGGGCGACCAGAACACTGAAGCTTTCTTT
TRBJ1-6 TRBD1 TRBV18 CASSPSGQGAGSPLHF TGTGCCAGCTCACCATCGGGACAGGGGGCTGGGTCACCCCTCCACTTT
TRBJ1-4 - TRBV4-1 CASSQDAGEYEKLFF TGCGCCAGCAGCCAAGATGCAGGGGAATATGAAAAACTGTTTTTT
TRBJ2-5 - TRBV6-1 CASSESQETQYF TGTGCCAGCAGTGAGAGCCAAGAGACCCAGTACTTC
TRBJ2-7 - TRBV20-1 CSAKRSYEQYF TGCAGTGCGAAGCGTTCCTACGAGCAGTACTTC
TRBJ2-2 TRBD2 TRBV4-1 CASRLGLAGVNTGELFF TGCGCCAGCAGGTTGGGACTAGCGGGAGTGAACACCGGGGAGCTGTTTTTT
TRBJ2-7 TRBD1 TRBV10-3 CAISNPDRVYEQYF TGTGCCATCAGTAACCCCGACAGGGTCTACGAGCAGTACTTC
TRBJ2-7 TRBD1 TRBV19 CASSTGQGTYEQYF TGTGCCAGTAGTACGGGACAGGGAACCTACGAGCAGTACTTC
TRBJ2-5 - TRBV20-1 CSASSRETQYF TGCAGTGCTAGTAGCCGAGAGACCCAGTACTTC
TRBJ2-5 TRBD1 TRBV11-2 CASSLRDRGETQYF TGTGCCAGCAGCTTAAGGGACAGGGGTGAGACCCAGTACTTC
TRBJ1-2 - TRBV11-1 CASRLQGTGYTF TGTGCCAGCAGACTACAGGGAACTGGCTACACCTTC
TRBJ1-5 TRBD1 TRBV27 CASSLTGAWQPQHF TGTGCCAGCAGTCTCACAGGGGCTTGGCAGCCCCAGCATTTT
TRBJ1-1 - TRBV28 CASSPTGLNTEAFF TGTGCCAGCAGTCCCACAGGCCTGAACACTGAAGCTTTCTTT
TRBJ1-5 - TRBV7-2 CASSFEGGGQPQHF TGTGCCAGCAGCTTTGAGGGAGGGGGGCAGCCCCAGCATTTT
TRBJ2-7 TRBD1 TRBV18 CASSLSDRAYEQYF TGTGCCAGCTCACTCTCGGACAGGGCCTACGAGCAGTACTTC
TRBJ2-7 TRBD1 TRBV7-2 CASSRDRGQSYEQYF TGTGCCAGCAGCCGGGACAGGGGGCAATCCTACGAGCAGTACTTC
TRBJ1-2 - TRBV28 CASSSPSSANYGYTF TGTGCCAGCAGTTCACCCTCCTCAGCTAACTATGGCTACACCTTC
TRBJ2-6 - TRBV19 CASSLLSGANVLTF TGTGCCAGTAGCCTTTTATCTGGGGCCAACGTCCTGACTTTC
TRBJ2-7 TRBD2 TRBV9 CASSAKRLAGFYEQYF TGTGCCAGCAGCGCCAAGCGACTAGCGGGGTTTTACGAGCAGTACTTC
TRBJ1-2 TRBD1 TRBV19 CASTSSGPDRAGYTF TGTGCCAGTACCTCTTCAGGGCCCGACAGGGCTGGCTACACCTTC
TRBJ1-2 - TRBV5-1 CASSLTGGSGYTF TGCGCCAGCAGCCTGACGGGGGGCTCTGGCTACACCTTC
TRBJ2-1 - TRBV29-1 CSVDNYNEQFF TGCAGCGTTGACAACTACAATGAGCAGTTCTTC
TRBJ2-5 - TRBV18 CASSPLVRQETQYF TGTGCCAGCTCACCACTGGTCAGACAAGAGACCCAGTACTTC
TRBJ2-7 - TRBV18 CASSPLAAVSYEQYF TGTGCCAGCTCACCACTTGCAGCGGTCTCCTACGAGCAGTACTTC
TRBJ1-4 TRBD1 TRBV6-1 CASSDHRQGTNEKLFF TGTGCCAGCAGTGATCACCGACAGGGAACTAATGAAAAACTGTTTTTT
TRBJ2-7 TRBD2 TRBV6-1 CASSEAVAGSYEQYF TGTGCCAGCAGTGAAGCGGTAGCGGGGAGCTACGAGCAGTACTTC
TRBJ1-2 - TRBV6-1 CASTSGSGTYYGYTF TGTGCCAGCACAAGCGGGTCGGGCACCTACTATGGCTACACCTTC
TRBJ1-5 - TRBV28 CASSLGHQSQPQHF TGTGCCAGCAGTTTGGGGCATCAGAGTCAGCCCCAGCATTTT
TRBJ2-2 - TRBV5-1 CASSSGTKGDHTGELFF TGCGCCAGCAGCTCAGGGACAAAGGGGGATCACACCGGGGAGCTGTTTTTT
TRBJ2-5 - TRBV5-1 CASSLRDPQETQYF TGCGCCAGCAGCTTGCGAGATCCCCAAGAGACCCAGTACTTC
TRBJ1-4 - TRBV5-1 CASSLRPIEANEKLFF TGCGCCAGCAGCTTGAGGCCCATCGAGGCTAATGAAAAACTGTTTTTT